The T cell receptor (beta chain) under discussion was sequenced for a study of beta chain features in type 1 diabetes. Study observations and caveats: The study found moderately but significantly shorter TCRB CDR3s in all four CD4+ subsets of Type 1 diabetes patients.

Central memory, naive, regulatory and stem cell-like memory CD4+ cells were sorted by CD45RO/CCR7/CD25/CD127/CD95/CD27. On this clone: Its specificity is not known.

Germline V lookup: CDR1 LGHNA, CDR2 YNFKEQ. The V gene lost 2 bases and the J gene lost 9 bases, with 23 bases spanning the gap. CDR3 size: 17 residues. Expressed TCRB transcripts were sequenced because the isolated RNA had all been reverse transcribed beforehand. Mean read depth for naive, central memory and regulatory T cell samples was several million reads. The assay was immunoSEQ multiplex PCR, and TCRdb's table has in-frame clones only and misses some. The table lists hundreds of thousands of clones, approximately 13% of them singletons. The gene calls are TRBV4-2 and TRBJ2-1, with D possibly called TRBD1 or TRBD2 (5 bases each). Sample: naive CD4+ T cells from blood. This receptor was taken from a man aged 25 to 45 in good health. CDR3 sequence reads: CASSQQPGTSRLAEQFF. The CDR3 region has the DNA TGTGCCAGCAGCCAACAACCCGGGACCAGCAGACTGGCTGAGCAGTTCTTC.